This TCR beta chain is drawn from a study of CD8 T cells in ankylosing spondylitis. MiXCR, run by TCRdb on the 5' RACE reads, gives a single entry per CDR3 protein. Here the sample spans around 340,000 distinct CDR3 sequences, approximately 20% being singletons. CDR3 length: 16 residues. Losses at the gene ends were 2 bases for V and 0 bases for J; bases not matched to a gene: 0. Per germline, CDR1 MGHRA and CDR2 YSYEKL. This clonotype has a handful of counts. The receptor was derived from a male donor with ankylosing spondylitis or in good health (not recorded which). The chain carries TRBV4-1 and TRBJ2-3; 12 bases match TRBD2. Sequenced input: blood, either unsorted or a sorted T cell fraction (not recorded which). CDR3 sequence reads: CASSQLAGGSTDTQYF. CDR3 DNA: TGCGCCAGCAGCCAACTAGCGGGGGGGAGCACAGATACGCAGTATTTT.